These 20 T cell receptor beta chains originate from one sample sequenced in a study of cytomegalovirus exposure and HLA in healthy donors. Vbeta (60) and Jbeta (13) primers were used in the PCR. This table comes from immunoSEQ multiplex PCR, and its TCRdb copy is limited to in-frame clones, with some not included. The repertoire table contains 200,000 or so clones. The sequencing sample was made of PBMCs. These receptors all stem from a girl between 2 and 10 years old in good health and CMV-seropositive.

The chain links TRBV12-2 to TRBJ2-1; the table names TRBD2, a call not compared with the DNA. TRBV12-2 is classified as a pseudogene. This CDR3 contains 23 residues. CDR3 sequence reads: CASRLSGLAGGVAPISSYNEQFF. The CDR3 region has the DNA TGTGCAAGTCGCTTGTCGGGACTAGCGGGAGGGGTGGCCCCAATTAGCTCCTACAATGAGCAGTTCTTC.

The CDR3 nucleotides read TGTGCCAGCAGCTTAGACCCAGCGGGAGTACCTTACAATGAGCAGTTCTTC. It codes for CASSLDPAGVPYNEQFF. J is TRBJ2-1 and V is TRBV7-2, with 8 bases aligning to TRBD2. The germline V gene encodes CDR1 SGHTA and CDR2 FQGNSA. The CDR3 runs 17 residues. V trimming: 1 base; J trimming: 4 bases; junction bases outside the gene matches: 9.

This rearrangement joins TRBV28 to TRBJ2-7; 8 bases align to TRBD2. The CDR3 runs to 14 residues. Trimming took 7 bases from V and 3 from J; bases not matched to a gene: 8. The germline V gene has CDR1 MDHEN and CDR2 SYDVKM. The CDR3 loop is CASNHGGAGYEQYF. CDR3 coding DNA: TGTGCCAGCAACCACGGGGGGGCTGGCTACGAGCAGTACTTC.

This rearrangement joins TRBV6-4 to TRBJ1-2, with TRBD1 matching 7 bases. Germline V gene sequence: CDR1 MRHNA, CDR2 SNTAGT. J lost 7 bases, V lost 6 bases, and 8 bases had no gene match. The CDR3 has 13 residues. In DNA, the CDR3 is TGTGCCAGCAGGCCCCAGGGGGTCCTTGGCTACACCTTC. It codes for CASRPQGVLGYTF.

This chain connects TRBV28 to TRBJ2-7; D not resolved. CDR1 is MDHEN and CDR2 is SYDVKM in the germline V gene. The CDR3 spans 12 residues. Trimming stripped 2 bases from V and 9 bases from J, with 11 bases between. The CDR3 sequence: CASSLLGARQYF. The CDR3, as DNA: TGTGCCAGCAGTTTACTGGGCGCGCGGCAGTACTTC.

The chain uses TRBV10-1 and TRBJ2-1; 9 bases are a match to TRBD2. The CDR3 spans 12 residues. The J segment lost 12 bases and the V segment lost 3 bases, leaving 3 bases of the junction unmatched. Germline CDR1 WNHNN, CDR2 SYGVQD (reference sequence). The CDR3 DNA reads as TGCGCCAGCAGTGAACCGGGACTAGCGCAGTTCTTC. It yields the protein CASSEPGLAQFF.

The genes are TRBV5-1 and TRBJ2-1; 11 nucleotides match TRBD2. This CDR3 comprises 15 residues. Germline CDR1 and CDR2: SGHRS and YFSETQ. Trimming at V came to 4 bases and at J to 8 bases, leaving 8 bases not matched to a gene. The CDR3 here is CASSRLAGISDEQFF. The CDR3 DNA is TGCGCCAGCAGCCGACTAGCGGGAATATCCGATGAGCAGTTCTTC.

The chain links TRBV27 to TRBJ1-5; TRBD1 matches at 7 bases. CDR1 and CDR2 from the germline V gene are MNHEY and SMNVEV (reference sequence). There are 14 residues in the CDR3. J was trimmed by 5 bases and V by 5 bases; bases with no gene match: 6. The CDR3 is CASSRGTEHQPQHF. CDR3 DNA: TGTGCCAGCAGTCGTGGGACAGAGCATCAGCCCCAGCATTTT.

The rearrangement joins TRBV7-9 to TRBJ2-5; D possibly corresponds to TRBD2 (5 bases). Germline V gives CDR1 SEHNR, CDR2 FQNEAQ (reference sequence). CDR3 size: 17 residues. Trimming pared 0 bases from V and 0 bases from J, leaving 14 bases between. As DNA, the CDR3 is TGTGCCAGCAGCTTAGCATTAGAGGGCCTGTACCAAGAGACCCAGTACTTC. It encodes CASSLALEGLYQETQYF.

V usage is TRBV28 and J usage is TRBJ2-1, with TRBD2 matching over 12 bases. CDR3 length: 16 amino acids. The V gene end was trimmed by 3 bases and the J gene end by 4 bases; junction bases not matched to a gene: 4. Germline V gene data show CDR1 as MDHEN and CDR2 as SYDVKM. DNA for the CDR3: TGTGCCAGCAGTTTCCCTGGACTAGCGGGATACAATGAGCAGTTCTTC. This codes for CASSFPGLAGYNEQFF.

The CDR3 nucleotides are TGTGCCAGCAGTTTACGGGAACCCCTCGATGAGCAGTTCTTC. Translated, it gives CASSLREPLDEQFF. The V and J genes are TRBV6-5 and TRBJ2-1, with a tentative D call TRBD2 (5 bases). The V end was cut by 4 bases, the J end by 8 bases, with 15 bases between. CDR3 length equals 14 residues. Germline V gene data show CDR1 as MNHEY and CDR2 as SVGAGI.

This chain joins TRBV15 and TRBJ2-1; TRBD2 matches at 11 bases. Germline V CDR1 and CDR2: LNHNV, YYDKDF (reference sequence). The CDR3 length is 14 residues. After removal of 8 bases from V and 4 bases from J, the junction contained 4 bases not matched to a gene. The CDR3 protein is CATRTSGFYNEQFF. The CDR3 bases are TGTGCCACCCGGACTAGCGGGTTTTACAATGAGCAGTTCTTC.

This chain links TRBV9 with TRBJ2-1, with 13 bases matching TRBD2. V lost 0 bases and J lost 14; bases outside the gene matches: 5. The CDR3 length is 14 residues. CDR1 is SGDLS and CDR2 is YYNGEE in the germline V gene. The DNA for the CDR3 is TGTGCCAGCAGCGTAGGAGGGACTAGCGGGAAAAAGTTCTTC. Translating gives CASSVGGTSGKKFF.

This chain joins TRBV28 and TRBJ2-5; maybe TRBD1 (5 bases). Germline V gene lookup returns CDR1 MDHEN and CDR2 SYDVKM. V dropped 5 bases and J dropped 1 base, with 20 bases sitting between them. The CDR3 is 17 amino acids. CDR3 sequence: CASSPPSHRTLQETQYF. The CDR3 nucleotides read TGTGCCAGCAGTCCCCCCAGCCACAGGACCCTCCAAGAGACCCAGTACTTC. Supplemented by reference TRBV28 and TRBJ2-5, the full variable domain reads DVKVTQSSRYLVKRTGEKVFLECVQDMDHENMFWYRQDPGLGLRLIYFSYDVKMKEKGDIPEGYSVSREKKERFSLILESASTNQTSMYLCASSPPSHRTLQETQYFGPGTRLLVL.

The chain uses TRBV27 and TRBJ1-2, with 10 bases aligning to TRBD1. V gave up 5 bases and J gave up 2 bases; unmatched junction bases: 5. Germline CDR1 MNHEY, CDR2 SMNVEV (reference sequence). The CDR3 is 15 amino acids. The CDR3 loop is CASSLTGGKNYGYTF. The CDR3 coding sequence is TGTGCCAGCAGTCTGACAGGGGGCAAAAACTATGGCTACACCTTC.

The rearrangement links TRBV11-2 to TRBJ2-3; 8 bases align to TRBD2. Trimming took 1 base from V and 14 from J; bases not matched to a gene: 11. The length of the CDR3 is 14 residues. In germline, CDR1 is SGHAT, CDR2 FQNNGV. As DNA, the CDR3 is TGTGCCAGCAGCTTAGCCAGCGGGAGCCGAGGGGGGTATTTT. Amino acid sequence: CASSLASGSRGGYF.

V is TRBV5-4 and J is TRBJ1-2; D is uncertain. In germline, CDR1 is SGHNT, CDR2 YYREEE (reference sequence). The CDR3 has 13 amino acids. V lost 1 base and J 2 bases, leaving 6 bases between the germline ends. CDR3 bases: TGTGCCAGCAGCTTGTGGCAGAACTATGGCTACACCTTC. This gives the protein CASSLWQNYGYTF.

The chain combines TRBV27 with TRBJ1-5; the match to TRBD1 covers 11 bases. The V and J ends lost 4 bases and 5 bases, in that order; junction bases with no gene match: 1. Germline values: CDR1 MNHEY, CDR2 SMNVEV (reference sequence). This CDR3 region has 14 residues. This CDR3 is CASSWTGGDQPQHF. The CDR3 DNA reads as TGTGCCAGCAGTTGGACAGGGGGCGATCAGCCCCAGCATTTT.

This sequence joins TRBV28 and TRBJ2-7; D uncertain. The CDR3 spans 17 residues. The germline V gene encodes CDR1 MDHEN and CDR2 SYDVKM. Trimming stripped 5 bases from V and 4 bases from J, with 24 bases between. The CDR3 loop reads CASSLQRLDQTGYEQYF. DNA of the CDR3: TGTGCCAGCAGTCTCCAACGACTGGATCAAACGGGTTACGAGCAGTACTTC.

V and J are TRBV6-1 and TRBJ1-5, with D hard to call. Trimming removed 8 bases from V and 4 bases from J, with 6 bases in between. Germline CDR1 and CDR2: MNHNS and SASEGT. There are 11 residues in the CDR3. The CDR3 nucleotides are TGTGCCAGCGCTCTAAATCAGCCCCAGCATTTT. It yields the protein CASALNQPQHF.